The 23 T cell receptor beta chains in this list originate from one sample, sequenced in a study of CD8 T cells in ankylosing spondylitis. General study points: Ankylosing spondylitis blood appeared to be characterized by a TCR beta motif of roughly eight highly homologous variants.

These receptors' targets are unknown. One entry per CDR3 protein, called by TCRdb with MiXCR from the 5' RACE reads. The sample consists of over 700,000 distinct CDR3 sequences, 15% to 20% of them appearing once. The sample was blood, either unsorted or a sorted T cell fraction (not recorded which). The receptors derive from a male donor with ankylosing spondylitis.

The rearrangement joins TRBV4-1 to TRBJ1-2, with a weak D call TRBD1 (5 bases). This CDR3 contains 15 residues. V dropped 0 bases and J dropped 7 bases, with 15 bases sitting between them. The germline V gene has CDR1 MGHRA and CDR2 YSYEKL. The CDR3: CASSQEQLEGTGYTF. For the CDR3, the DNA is TGCGCCAGCAGCCAAGAACAATTAGAAGGGACTGGCTACACCTTC.

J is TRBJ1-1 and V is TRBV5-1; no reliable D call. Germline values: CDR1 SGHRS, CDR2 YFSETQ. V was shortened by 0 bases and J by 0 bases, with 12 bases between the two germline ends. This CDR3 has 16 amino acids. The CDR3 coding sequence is TGCGCCAGCAGCTTGGCGGTCGACCGAATGAACACTGAAGCTTTCTTT. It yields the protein CASSLAVDRMNTEAFF.

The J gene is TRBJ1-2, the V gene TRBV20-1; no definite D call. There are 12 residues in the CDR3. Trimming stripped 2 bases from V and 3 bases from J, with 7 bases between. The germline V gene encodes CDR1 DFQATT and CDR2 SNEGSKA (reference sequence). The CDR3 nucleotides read TGCAGTGCTAGACACGAGTACTATGGCTACACCTTC. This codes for CSARHEYYGYTF.

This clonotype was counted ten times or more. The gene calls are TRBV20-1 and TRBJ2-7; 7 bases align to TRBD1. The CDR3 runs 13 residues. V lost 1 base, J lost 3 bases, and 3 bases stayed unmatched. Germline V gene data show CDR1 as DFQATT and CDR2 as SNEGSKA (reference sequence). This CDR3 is CSARGQGDYEQYF. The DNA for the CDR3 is TGCAGTGCTAGAGGGCAGGGGGACTACGAGCAGTACTTC.

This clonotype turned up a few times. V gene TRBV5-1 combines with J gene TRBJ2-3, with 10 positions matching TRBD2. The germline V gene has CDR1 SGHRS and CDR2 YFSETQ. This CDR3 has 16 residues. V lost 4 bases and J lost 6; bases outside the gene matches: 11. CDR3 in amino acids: CASSATGTSVLDTQYF. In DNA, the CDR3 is TGCGCCAGCAGCGCGACCGGGACTAGCGTCTTGGATACGCAGTATTTT.

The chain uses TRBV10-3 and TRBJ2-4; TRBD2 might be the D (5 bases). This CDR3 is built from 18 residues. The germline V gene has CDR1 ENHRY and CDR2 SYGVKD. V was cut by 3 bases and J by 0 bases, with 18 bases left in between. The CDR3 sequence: CAISESRDGGGAKNIQYF. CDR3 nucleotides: TGTGCCATCAGTGAATCTCGGGATGGCGGAGGAGCCAAAAACATTCAGTACTTC.

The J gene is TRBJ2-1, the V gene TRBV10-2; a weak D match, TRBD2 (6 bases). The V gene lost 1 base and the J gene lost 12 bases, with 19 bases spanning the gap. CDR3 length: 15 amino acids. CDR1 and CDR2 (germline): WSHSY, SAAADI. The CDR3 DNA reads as TGCGCCAGCAGTGAGTGGGGTAGCGGCTCAATGACGCAGTTCTTC. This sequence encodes CASSEWGSGSMTQFF.

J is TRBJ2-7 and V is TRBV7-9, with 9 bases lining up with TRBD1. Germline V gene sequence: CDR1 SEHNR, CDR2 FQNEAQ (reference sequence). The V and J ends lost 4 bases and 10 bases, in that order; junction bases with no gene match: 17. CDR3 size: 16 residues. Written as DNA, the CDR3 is TGTGCCAGCAGCTCCGGGGACAGGGCCACCACTATAGGACAGTACTTC. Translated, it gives CASSSGDRATTIGQYF.

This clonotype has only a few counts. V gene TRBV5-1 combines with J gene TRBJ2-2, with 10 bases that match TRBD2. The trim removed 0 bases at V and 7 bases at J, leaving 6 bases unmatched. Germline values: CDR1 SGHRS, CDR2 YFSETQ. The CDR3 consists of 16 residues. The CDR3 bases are TGCGCCAGCAGCTTGGCCAGCGGGGGGGCCATCGGGGAGCTGTTTTTT. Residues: CASSLASGGAIGELFF.

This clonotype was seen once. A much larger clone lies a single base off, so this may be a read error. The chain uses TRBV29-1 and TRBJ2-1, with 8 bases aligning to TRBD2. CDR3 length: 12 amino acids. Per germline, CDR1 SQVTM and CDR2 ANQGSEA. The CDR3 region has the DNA TGCAGAGTTGAGGGACTAGGACACGAGCAGTTCTTC. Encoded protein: CRVEGLGHEQFF.

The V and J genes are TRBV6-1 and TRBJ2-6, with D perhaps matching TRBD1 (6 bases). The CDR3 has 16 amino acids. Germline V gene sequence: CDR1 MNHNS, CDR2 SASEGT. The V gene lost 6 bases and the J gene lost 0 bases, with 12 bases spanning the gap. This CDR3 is CASSPLDSSGANVLTF. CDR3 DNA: TGTGCCAGCAGCCCCCTGGACAGCTCTGGGGCCAACGTCCTGACTTTC.

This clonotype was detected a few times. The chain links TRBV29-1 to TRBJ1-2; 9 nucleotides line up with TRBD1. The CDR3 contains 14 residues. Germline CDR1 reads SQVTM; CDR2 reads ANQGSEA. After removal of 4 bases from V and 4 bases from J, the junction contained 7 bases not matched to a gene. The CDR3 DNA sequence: TGCAGCGTTGGAGAGGACAGGGGTGGCTATGGCTACACCTTC. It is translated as CSVGEDRGGYGYTF. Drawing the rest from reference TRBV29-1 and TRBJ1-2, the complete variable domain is SAVISQKPSRDICQRGTSLTIQCQVDSQVTMMFWYRQQPGQSLTLIATANQGSEATYESGFVIDKFPISRPNLTFSTLTVSNMSPEDSSIYLCSVGEDRGGYGYTFGSGTRLTVV.

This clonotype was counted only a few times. CDR3 DNA: TGTGCCAGCGGATCCCGGGGAGACCTACGAGGGCAGTACTTC. The encoded protein is CASGSRGDLRGQYF. This sequence joins TRBV12-3 or TRBV12-4 and TRBJ2-7, with D possibly TRBD2 on 5 matching bases. V gave up 8 bases and J gave up 9 bases, with 23 bases separating them. The CDR3 has 14 residues.

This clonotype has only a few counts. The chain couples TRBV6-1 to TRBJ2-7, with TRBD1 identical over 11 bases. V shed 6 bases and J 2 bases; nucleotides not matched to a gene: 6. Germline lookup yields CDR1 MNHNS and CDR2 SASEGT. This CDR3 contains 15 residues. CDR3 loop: CASRLRDRGAYEQYF. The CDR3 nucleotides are TGTGCCAGCAGGCTCCGGGACAGGGGGGCCTACGAGCAGTACTTC.

The CDR3: CSARDGVRGRELDQPQHF. In DNA form, the CDR3 reads TGCAGTGCTAGAGATGGGGTAAGGGGGCGAGAGTTGGATCAGCCCCAGCATTTT. The chain couples TRBV20-1 to TRBJ1-5; the match to TRBD1 covers 7 bases. Germline loops: CDR1 DFQATT, CDR2 SNEGSKA (reference sequence). J was trimmed by 5 bases and V by 0 bases; bases with no gene match: 16. This CDR3 contains 18 residues.

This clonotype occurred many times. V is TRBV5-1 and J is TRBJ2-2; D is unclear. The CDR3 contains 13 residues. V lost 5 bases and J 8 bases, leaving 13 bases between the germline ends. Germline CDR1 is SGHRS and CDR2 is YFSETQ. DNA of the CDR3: TGCGCCAGCAGGACCCACTTTGAGGGGGAGCTGTTTTTT. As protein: CASRTHFEGELFF.

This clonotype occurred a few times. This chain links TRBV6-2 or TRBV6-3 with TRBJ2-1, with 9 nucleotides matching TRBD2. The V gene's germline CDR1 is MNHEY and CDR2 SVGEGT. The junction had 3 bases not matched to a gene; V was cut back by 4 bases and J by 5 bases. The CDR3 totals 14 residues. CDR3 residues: CASSLLAGNNEQFF. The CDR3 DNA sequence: TGTGCCAGCAGTTTACTAGCGGGTAACAATGAGCAGTTCTTC.

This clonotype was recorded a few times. CDR3 nucleotide sequence: TGCAGTGCTAGAGATACAGGGGTGGAACAGCCCCAGCATTTT. Translating gives CSARDTGVEQPQHF. This chain uses TRBV20-1 with TRBJ1-5; TRBD1 agrees at 7 bases. Germline assignment: CDR1 DFQATT and CDR2 SNEGSKA (reference sequence). V lost 0 bases to trimming and J lost 7 bases; unmatched junction nucleotides: 6. There are 14 residues in the CDR3.

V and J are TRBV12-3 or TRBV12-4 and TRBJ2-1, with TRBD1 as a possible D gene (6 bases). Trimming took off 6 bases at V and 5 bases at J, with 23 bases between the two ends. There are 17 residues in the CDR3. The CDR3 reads CASSLSTGGVRDNEQFF. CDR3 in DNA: TGTGCCAGCAGCCTCTCGACAGGTGGCGTTAGGGACAATGAGCAGTTCTTC.

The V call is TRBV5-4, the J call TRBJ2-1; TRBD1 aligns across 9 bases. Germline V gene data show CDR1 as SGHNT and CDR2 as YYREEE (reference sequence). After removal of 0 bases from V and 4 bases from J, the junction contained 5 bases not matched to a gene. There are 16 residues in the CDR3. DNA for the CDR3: TGTGCCAGCAGCTTGGGGGGAGGACAGGGGTACAATGAGCAGTTCTTC. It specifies CASSLGGGQGYNEQFF.

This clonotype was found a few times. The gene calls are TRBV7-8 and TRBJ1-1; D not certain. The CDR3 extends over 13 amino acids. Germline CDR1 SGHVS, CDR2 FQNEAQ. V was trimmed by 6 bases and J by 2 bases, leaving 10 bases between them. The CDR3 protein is CASSRQTNTEAFF. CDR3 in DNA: TGTGCCAGCAGTAGACAAACTAACACTGAAGCTTTCTTT.

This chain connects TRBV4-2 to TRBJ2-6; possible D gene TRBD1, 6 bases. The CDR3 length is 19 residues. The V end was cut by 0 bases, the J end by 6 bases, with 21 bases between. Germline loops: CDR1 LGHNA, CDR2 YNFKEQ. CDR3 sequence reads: CASSQDRTGPDDPANVLTF. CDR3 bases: TGTGCCAGCAGCCAAGATAGAACAGGGCCGGACGATCCGGCCAACGTCCTGACTTTC.

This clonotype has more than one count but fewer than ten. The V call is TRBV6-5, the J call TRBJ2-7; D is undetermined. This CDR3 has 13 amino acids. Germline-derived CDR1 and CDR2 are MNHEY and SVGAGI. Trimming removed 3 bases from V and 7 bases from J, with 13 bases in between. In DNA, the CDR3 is TGTGCCAGCAGTTATGACCTCCTTGGGGAGCAGTACTTC. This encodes CASSYDLLGEQYF.